This T cell receptor beta chain was recovered during a study of T-cell memory formation after mild COVID-19. Study-level information: Largely donor-specific TCR clusters were found.

Study-wide findings and caveats: Some responding clones appeared in pre-infection memory, suggesting cross-reactive memory joined.

TCRdb reprocessed the 5' RACE reads with MiXCR, giving one entry per CDR3 protein. The sample has 250,000 to 350,000 distinct CDR3 sequences; about a sixth are singletons. The table lists this clonotype with a few counts. Its antigen is unidentified. Sequencing input: PBMCs or a T cell subset sorted from them (not recorded which). The receptor comes from a man aged 18 to 35 who had mild COVID-19 (a few samples of this study predate the infection). Cell type and time point are not known.

CDR3 bases: TGTGCCAGCAGGCGGACAGGGGGTTCAGATACGCAGTATTTT. It translates to CASRRTGGSDTQYF. The V gene is TRBV28, the J gene TRBJ2-3; TRBD1 agrees at 10 bases. The CDR3 is 14 residues long. V trimming: 6 bases; J trimming: 4 bases; junction bases outside the gene matches: 4. Germline lookup yields CDR1 MDHEN and CDR2 SYDVKM.